This is a list of T cell receptor beta chains from one sample in a study of blood T cell repertoires in COVID-19. Using immunoSEQ multiplex PCR, the repertoire was profiled, and TCRdb retains in-frame clones only, with some absent. The repertoire includes about 300,000 clones, nearly 90% of them detected once, and 2.5% to 3.5% sits in the top ten. Sequenced input: PBMCs or T cells enriched from blood (not recorded which). All receptors come from a woman aged 50 to 60 who had been exposed to COVID-19. Each CDR3 is given with its conserved first and last residue. The D gene is left open where the match is weak. Clone sizes are given selectively: once, few, many, or a class where the clone is expanded.

abundance,v_gene,j_gene,d_gene,CDR3aa,CDR3nt
.,TRBV5-4,TRBJ2-7,.,CASRATGSATYEQYF,TGTGCCAGCAGAGCTACAGGGTCCGCCACCTACGAGCAGTACTTC
.,TRBV2,TRBJ2-5,.,CASRGLQETQYF,TGTGCCAGCAGGGGGCTCCAAGAGACCCAGTACTTC
.,TRBV6-5,TRBJ2-7,.,CASYARGHSYEQYF,TGTGCCAGTTATGCCCGGGGACACTCCTACGAGCAGTACTTC
.,TRBV24-1,TRBJ1-5,.,CATSDSRDTYNQPQHF,TGTGCCACCAGTGACTCCCGGGACACCTACAATCAGCCCCAGCATTTT
.,TRBV28,TRBJ2-2,TRBD2,CASRYSGGRTTGELFF,TGTGCCAGCAGATATAGCGGGGGGAGAACCACCGGGGAGCTGTTTTTT
.,TRBV14,TRBJ1-4,.,CASSPRAPRGEKLFF,TGTGCCAGCAGCCCCAGGGCCCCGAGAGGTGAAAAACTGTTTTTT
.,TRBV5-4,TRBJ2-6,TRBD1,CASSSNTGTGGSGANVLTF,TGTGCCAGCAGCTCGAATACCGGGACAGGGGGCTCTGGGGCCAACGTCCTGACTTTC
.,TRBV4-1,TRBJ1-2,TRBD1,CASSQDYDRGRPVTF,TGCGCCAGCAGCCAAGATTACGACAGGGGGCGGCCCGTCACCTTC
once,TRBV5-4,TRBJ2-7,TRBD1,CATGTEAYEQYF,TGTGCCACAGGGACAGAAGCTTACGAGCAGTACTTC
few,TRBV23-1,TRBJ1-1,.,CASPGDSEAFF,TGCGCCAGTCCCGGGGATTCGGAGGCTTTCTTT
.,TRBV3-1/TRBV3-2,TRBJ1-2,TRBD1,CASSSTPRDSLGYTF,TGTGCCAGCAGCTCCACACCCCGGGACAGTCTTGGCTACACCTTC
.,TRBV15,TRBJ2-7,.,CATSRADSRYEQYF,TGTGCCACCAGCAGAGCCGACAGTCGCTACGAGCAGTACTTC
few,TRBV3-1/TRBV3-2,TRBJ2-7,.,CASSQNPGSYEQYF,TGTGCCAGCAGCCAGAATCCCGGCTCCTACGAGCAGTACTTC
once,TRBV5-1,TRBJ1-4,TRBD1,CASSSTGGRNEKLFF,TGCGCCAGCAGCTCTACAGGGGGCAGGAATGAAAAACTGTTTTTT
.,TRBV28,TRBJ2-6,TRBD1,CASSSRDRGSGANVLTF,TGTGCCAGCAGTAGCCGGGACAGGGGTTCAGGGGCCAACGTCCTGACTTTC
.,TRBV7-2,TRBJ2-7,TRBD1,CASSINPDRGISYEQYF,TGTGCCAGCAGCATAAACCCCGACAGGGGAATTAGCTACGAGCAGTACTTC
few,TRBV4-2,TRBJ1-1,TRBD1,CASSHQGENTEAFF,TGTGCCAGCAGCCACCAGGGGGAGAACACTGAAGCTTTCTTT